The 24 T cell receptor beta chains below all came from one sample that was sequenced in a study of blood T cell repertoires in COVID-19 (dated by TCRdb to 2019 to 2021). The library was generated by the immunoSEQ multiplex PCR assay. TCRdb obtained this table from immuneACCESS and retained in-frame rearrangements with V and J assigned. These tables miss some clones; where compared with another copy, unresolved V genes account for less than half of the shortfall, and the remainder is unexplained. This sample holds more than 35,000 clones; over 65% were observed only once. Of the sample, over 15% is held by the ten largest clones. Sequencing was performed on peripheral blood. These receptors all come from a man aged 65 to 85 with acute or convalescent COVID-19.

The chain uses TRBV11-3 and TRBJ2-3; TRBD2 agrees at 12 bases. CDR1 and CDR2 from the germline V gene are SGHNT and YENEEA. V shed 4 bases, J shed 5 bases, and the junction held 4 bases outside the gene matches. The CDR3 consists of 15 residues. The CDR3 sequence: CASSSPGLAGDTQYF. Here the CDR3 DNA reads TGTGCCAGCAGCTCCCCGGGACTAGCGGGAGATACGCAGTATTTT.

This clone was counted a single time. This chain joins TRBV12-3 or TRBV12-4 and TRBJ1-5, with D possibly being TRBD1 (6 bases). CDR3 length: 13 residues. V was clipped by 8 bases and J by 7 bases, with 15 bases between them. CDR3 amino acids: CASWGLEGQPQHF. Here the CDR3 DNA reads TGTGCCAGCTGGGGGCTGGAAGGGCAGCCCCAGCATTTT.

CDR3 in amino acids: CASSTDRGKDAFF. CDR3 DNA sequence: TGTGCCAGTAGTACAGACAGGGGGAAGGATGCTTTCTTT. The chain is built from TRBV19 and TRBJ1-1, with 9 bases lining up with TRBD1. The trim removed 4 bases at V and 11 bases at J, leaving 8 bases unmatched. Germline lookup yields CDR1 LNHDA and CDR2 SQIVND (reference sequence). The CDR3 runs 13 residues.

The V and J genes are TRBV28 and TRBJ1-5, with TRBD1 matching over 12 bases. The CDR3 sequence is 16 residues long. The V gene end was trimmed by 2 bases and the J gene end by 5 bases; junction bases not matched to a gene: 4. Germline V gene lookup returns CDR1 MDHEN and CDR2 SYDVKM. The CDR3 loop reads CASSLGGQGAYQPQHF. As DNA, the CDR3 is TGTGCCAGCAGTTTAGGGGGACAGGGGGCGTATCAGCCCCAGCATTTT.

This chain connects TRBV27 to TRBJ2-1; TRBD1 might be the D (5 bases). The germline gives CDR1 MNHEY, CDR2 SMNVEV (reference sequence). The germline V and J ends were trimmed by 3 bases and 4 bases, with 10 bases remaining between them. This CDR3 has 14 amino acids. The DNA for the CDR3 is TGTGCCAGCAGTTTGTCTGCAGGGTACAATGAGCAGTTCTTC. Protein product: CASSLSAGYNEQFF.

The chain uses TRBV5-1 and TRBJ2-1, with a possible D match to TRBD1 (6 bases). CDR3 size: 17 residues. Trimming took off 0 bases at V and 3 bases at J, with 16 bases between the two ends. CDR1 and CDR2 from the germline V gene are SGHRS and YFSETQ. CDR3 protein: CASSLVSGGRGYNEQFF. The CDR3 nucleotides are TGCGCCAGCAGCTTGGTTTCTGGCGGCAGGGGCTACAATGAGCAGTTCTTC.

The J gene is TRBJ2-1, the V gene TRBV7-9; D is uncertain. The V end lost 5 bases, the J end lost 4 bases, and 9 bases lay between the germline ends. Germline V gives CDR1 SEHNR, CDR2 FQNEAQ (reference sequence). The CDR3 is 13 residues long. CDR3 protein: CASSHNTYNEQFF. DNA of the CDR3: TGTGCCAGCAGCCACAACACATACAATGAGCAGTTCTTC.

This chain links TRBV27 with TRBJ1-2; D is possibly TRBD1 (5 bases). The CDR3 loop spans 13 amino acids. Trimming pared 5 bases from V and 0 bases from J, leaving 7 bases between. In germline, CDR1 is MNHEY, CDR2 SMNVEV (reference sequence). The CDR3 bases are TGTGCCAGCAGTGACAGTCCTAACTATGGCTACACCTTC. Translation: CASSDSPNYGYTF.

This chain uses TRBV30 with TRBJ1-1; weak D call: TRBD1 (5 bases). This CDR3 has 12 amino acids. Trimming took 5 bases from V and 6 from J, leaving 13 bases between them. CDR1 is GTSNPN and CDR2 is SVGIG in the germline V gene (reference sequence). CDR3 nucleotides: TGTGCCTGGGGTCCAGGGATCGCTGAAGCTTTCTTT. It yields the protein CAWGPGIAEAFF. Full variable domain (missing parts from reference TRBV30 and TRBJ1-1): SQTIHQWPATLVQPVGSPLSLECTVEGTSNPNLYWYRQAAGRGLQLLFYSVGIGQISSEVPQNLSASRPQDRQFILSSKKLLLSDSGFYLCAWGPGIAEAFFGQGTRLTVV.

The rearrangement uses TRBV29-1 and TRBJ2-1, with 10 bases fitting TRBD2. Trimming cost V 5 bases and J 6 bases; bases outside gene matches: 10. CDR1 SQVTM and CDR2 ANQGSEA come from the germline V gene. CDR3 size: 15 residues. The CDR3 loop is CSVPSPGLATNEQFF. CDR3 sequence (DNA): TGCAGCGTTCCCTCCCCGGGACTAGCGACCAATGAGCAGTTCTTC.

This chain connects TRBV30 to TRBJ1-5; D gene ambiguous. The ends were cut back, 0 bases at V and 6 bases at J, with 9 bases in the middle. The CDR3 consists of 13 residues. Germline CDR1 and CDR2: GTSNPN and SVGIG (reference sequence). For the CDR3, the DNA is TGTGCCTGGAGTGTTGAGGCACGTCAGCCCCAGCATTTT. Its translation is CAWSVEARQPQHF.

The chain couples TRBV11-3 to TRBJ2-7; D possibly corresponds to TRBD1 (5 bases). The CDR3 is made up of 15 amino acids. V lost 0 bases and J lost 0, with 9 bases in between. Per germline, CDR1 SGHNT and CDR2 YENEEA. CDR3 in DNA: TGTGCCAGCAGCTTAGAAGGGCAGGGCTCCTACGAGCAGTACTTC. This codes for CASSLEGQGSYEQYF.

The CDR3 region has the DNA TGTGCCAGCAGTAATACGGGGTTTATTTGGAACACTGAAGCTTTCTTT. Encoded protein: CASSNTGFIWNTEAFF. The V gene is TRBV28, the J gene TRBJ1-1; D is unresolved. V was trimmed by 5 bases and J by 1 base, leaving 17 bases between them. The germline V gene encodes CDR1 MDHEN and CDR2 SYDVKM. This CDR3 is 16 amino acids long. Drawing the rest from reference TRBV28 and TRBJ1-1, the complete variable domain is DVKVTQSSRYLVKRTGEKVFLECVQDMDHENMFWYRQDPGLGLRLIYFSYDVKMKEKGDIPEGYSVSREKKERFSLILESASTNQTSMYLCASSNTGFIWNTEAFFGQGTRLTVV.

The CDR3 loop is CASSLEASGSSLNEQFF. In DNA form, the CDR3 reads TGCGCCAGCAGCTTGGAGGCTAGCGGGAGCTCTCTCAATGAGCAGTTCTTC. The rearrangement uses TRBV5-1 and TRBJ2-1; 10 positions match TRBD2. The CDR3 runs 17 residues. The V segment lost 0 bases and the J segment 6 bases; nucleotides outside the gene matches: 9. The V gene's germline CDR1 is SGHRS and CDR2 YFSETQ. The full variable domain, in which reference TRBV5-1 and TRBJ2-1 provide the parts outside the CDR3, is KAGVTQTPRYLIKTRGQQVTLSCSPISGHRSVSWYQQTPGQGLQFLFEYFSETQRNKGNFPGRFSGRQFSNSRSEMNVSTLELGDSALYLCASSLEASGSSLNEQFFGPGTRLTVL.

The chain couples TRBV18 to TRBJ2-5; weak D call: TRBD1 (6 bases). Germline V CDR1 and CDR2: KGHSH, LQKENI. The CDR3 extends over 15 amino acids. V lost 6 bases to trimming and J lost 2 bases, with 16 bases between them. The CDR3 reads CASSPQLTGQETQYF. Here the CDR3 DNA reads TGTGCCAGCTCCCCTCAATTGACAGGACAAGAGACCCAGTACTTC. The variable domain in full, with the rest retrieved from reference TRBV18 and TRBJ2-5, is NAGVMQNPRHLVRRRGQEARLRCSPMKGHSHVYWYRQLPEEGLKFMVYLQKENIIDESGMPKERFSAEFPKEGPSILRIQQVVRGDSAAYFCASSPQLTGQETQYFGPGTRLLVL.

This chain joins TRBV28 and TRBJ2-7, with 8 positions matching TRBD2. CDR3 length: 14 residues. Unmatched junction bases numbered 8, after V lost 6 bases and J lost 4 bases. CDR1 is MDHEN and CDR2 is SYDVKM in the germline V gene. Here the CDR3 DNA reads TGTGCCAGCAGGACCGGGACTAGGGTTTACGAGCAGTACTTC. This encodes CASRTGTRVYEQYF.

The chain joins TRBV29-1 to TRBJ2-1; TRBD2 matches 12 bases. The germline CDR1 and CDR2 sequences are SQVTM and ANQGSEA. Trimming removed 7 bases from V and 0 bases from J; junction bases left unmatched: 10. This CDR3 comprises 17 residues. CDR3: CSGLALAGGSSYNEQFF. The CDR3 nucleotides are TGCAGCGGACTGGCGCTAGCGGGAGGGAGCTCCTACAATGAGCAGTTCTTC.

The rearrangement joins TRBV15 to TRBJ2-7; a weak D match, TRBD1 (5 bases). The length of the CDR3 is 14 residues. The germline V gene has CDR1 LNHNV and CDR2 YYDKDF (reference sequence). Trimming took 4 bases from V and 1 from J, leaving 11 bases between them. The DNA for the CDR3 is TGTGCCACCAGCACCTTAGGGGCGTCCTACGAGCAGTACTTC. As protein: CATSTLGASYEQYF.

This clone was found a few times. The chain employs TRBV7-8 and TRBJ1-5; possible D gene TRBD1, 6 bases. Trimming took off 0 bases at V and 9 bases at J, with 18 bases between the two ends. The length of the CDR3 is 16 residues. Per the germline V gene, CDR1 is SGHVS and CDR2 is FQNEAQ. CDR3 sequence: CASSLARGGPAGPQHF. The CDR3 DNA follows: TGTGCCAGCAGCTTAGCGCGAGGGGGTCCTGCGGGGCCCCAGCATTTT.

This clone appeared a single time. The V gene is TRBV5-5, the J gene TRBJ2-1, with no clear D. Germline V gene lookup returns CDR1 SGHKS and CDR2 YYEKEE (reference sequence). The CDR3 runs to 14 residues. V lost 7 bases and J lost 6, with 17 bases in between. CDR3 loop: CASFPLSSVNEQFF. In DNA form, the CDR3 reads TGTGCCAGCTTCCCACTTTCAAGCGTCAATGAGCAGTTCTTC. Combining the CDR3 with reference TRBV5-5 and TRBJ2-1 gives the whole variable domain DAGVTQSPTHLIKTRGQQVTLRCSPISGHKSVSWYQQVLGQGPQFIFQYYEKEERGRGNFPDRFSARQFPNYSSELNVNALLLGDSALYLCASFPLSSVNEQFFGPGTRLTVL.

The chain combines TRBV29-1 with TRBJ1-3; 7 bases are a match to TRBD1. Germline CDR1 and CDR2: SQVTM and ANQGSEA. The CDR3 consists of 15 residues. V lost 4 bases to trimming and J lost 0 bases; unmatched junction nucleotides: 6. As DNA, the CDR3 is TGCAGCGTTGTGGAGGGGGCCACCTCTGGAAACACCATATATTTT. It yields the protein CSVVEGATSGNTIYF.

The V gene is TRBV27, the J gene TRBJ1-1, with D possibly being TRBD1 (6 bases). Germline V lookup: CDR1 MNHEY, CDR2 SMNVEV (reference sequence). The CDR3 spans 14 residues. V gave up 6 bases and J gave up 5 bases, with 16 bases separating them. The chain's CDR3 is CASSSWGGWTEAFF. The DNA for the CDR3 is TGTGCCAGCAGCTCCTGGGGGGGCTGGACTGAAGCTTTCTTT.

The table lists this clone with a few counts. This chain links TRBV18 with TRBJ2-7; 7 bases map to TRBD2. The CDR3 is 13 amino acids. From germline, CDR1 is KGHSH and CDR2 LQKENI. V lost 1 base, J lost 7 bases, and 4 bases stayed unmatched. The CDR3 sequence is CASSPQEGLEQYF. CDR3 sequence (DNA): TGTGCCAGCTCACCACAGGAGGGACTAGAGCAGTACTTC.

The chain carries TRBV11-3 and TRBJ1-1; 9 nucleotides line up with TRBD1. With V trimmed by 5 bases and J by 1 base, 2 bases remained unmatched. There are 14 residues in the CDR3. From germline, CDR1 is SGHNT and CDR2 YENEEA. CDR3 in DNA: TGTGCCAGCAGCCGGGACAGGGCGAACACTGAAGCTTTCTTT. It is translated as CASSRDRANTEAFF.